Listed below are T cell receptor beta chains from one sample, sequenced in a study of blood T cells in healthy people across ages. MiXCR, applied by TCRdb to the 5' RACE reads, yields one record per CDR3 protein. This table holds around 800,000 distinct CDR3 sequences, more than 25% found once. The same sample was also used in a study of T cells of mothers and their children.

The specimen was blood. The receptors shown here come from a boy between 10 and 17 years old in good health. The CDR3 runs from the conserved cysteine through the conserved F or W. A D gene is named only where the DNA matches it firmly. Rows give clone size only sometimes, using once, few, many, or a class for an expanded clone.

size: NA; J: TRBJ1-2; V: TRBV3-1; D: NA; CDR3: CASSQSGTVYGYTF; DNA: TGTGCCAGCAGCCAATCCGGGACGGTTTATGGCTACACCTTC
size: few; J: TRBJ1-4; V: TRBV6-5; D: NA; CDR3: CASSYAAIYGIRFREKLFF; DNA: TGTGCCAGCAGTTATGCCGCGATTTATGGAATCAGGTTTCGGGAAAAACTGTTTTTT
size: NA; J: TRBJ2-2; V: TRBV14; D: NA; CDR3: CASSGDAPNTGELFF; DNA: TGTGCCAGCAGCGGGGACGCCCCAAACACCGGGGAGCTGTTTTTT
size: NA; J: TRBJ1-4; V: TRBV5-5; D: TRBD1; CDR3: CASSLTGGGNEKLFF; DNA: TGTGCCAGCAGCCTCACAGGGGGCGGGAATGAAAAACTGTTTTTT
size: few; J: TRBJ2-7; V: TRBV20-1; D: TRBD1; CDR3: CSARDWQGASYEQYF; DNA: TGCAGTGCTAGAGACTGGCAGGGGGCTTCCTACGAGCAGTACTTC
size: few; J: TRBJ2-5; V: TRBV5-1; D: TRBD2; CDR3: CASSLPLTSGETQYF; DNA: TGCGCCAGCAGCTTGCCTCTGACTAGCGGAGAGACCCAGTACTTC
size: few; J: TRBJ1-2; V: TRBV12-3/TRBV12-4; D: NA; CDR3: CASSLVKNYGYTF; DNA: TGTGCCAGCAGTTTAGTGAAAAACTATGGCTACACCTTC
size: NA; J: TRBJ2-3; V: TRBV5-1; D: NA; CDR3: CASSLRGNRADTQYF; DNA: TGCGCCAGCAGCTTGCGCGGGAATCGAGCAGATACGCAGTATTTT
size: NA; J: TRBJ2-5; V: TRBV9; D: TRBD2; CDR3: CASSVDGGGGETQYF; DNA: TGTGCCAGCAGCGTAGATGGCGGGGGTGGCGAGACCCAGTACTTC
size: NA; J: TRBJ2-7; V: TRBV4-1; D: TRBD2; CDR3: CASSQVSGGVYEQYF; DNA: TGCGCCAGCAGCCAAGTGAGCGGGGGGGTCTACGAGCAGTACTTC
size: NA; J: TRBJ1-2; V: TRBV5-1; D: TRBD1; CDR3: CASSERTGNYGYTF; DNA: TGCGCCAGCAGCGAGAGGACAGGGAACTATGGCTACACCTTC
size: NA; J: TRBJ2-5; V: TRBV5-1; D: TRBD2; CDR3: CASSPRREGQETQYF; DNA: TGCGCCAGCAGCCCACGTCGGGAGGGCCAAGAGACCCAGTACTTC
size: few; J: TRBJ1-4; V: TRBV7-9; D: NA; CDR3: CASSYTGYEKLFF; DNA: TGTGCCAGCAGCTACACAGGGTACGAAAAACTGTTTTTT
size: NA; J: TRBJ2-5; V: TRBV10-3; D: NA; CDR3: CAITGIQETQYF; DNA: TGTGCCATCACTGGGATCCAAGAGACCCAGTACTTC
size: NA; J: TRBJ2-2; V: TRBV6-4; D: TRBD1; CDR3: CASRQGASGELFF; DNA: TGTGCCAGCAGACAGGGGGCCAGCGGGGAGCTGTTTTTT
size: NA; J: TRBJ1-1; V: TRBV20-1; D: NA; CDR3: CSARASEASTEAFF; DNA: TGCAGTGCTAGGGCGTCCGAGGCTAGTACTGAAGCTTTCTTT
size: NA; J: TRBJ1-2; V: TRBV10-1; D: NA; CDR3: CASSDLAEITWGGYTF; DNA: TGCGCCAGCAGTGATTTGGCTGAGATTACGTGGGGTGGCTACACCTTC
size: NA; J: TRBJ2-7; V: TRBV20-1; D: NA; CDR3: CSAPKGAAYEQYF; DNA: TGCAGTGCTCCCAAAGGCGCCGCATACGAGCAGTACTTC
size: NA; J: TRBJ2-1; V: TRBV7-6; D: TRBD2; CDR3: CASSLIAGEYNEQFF; DNA: TGTGCCAGCAGCTTAATAGCGGGGGAGTACAATGAGCAGTTCTTC
size: few; J: TRBJ2-3; V: TRBV3-1; D: NA; CDR3: CASSQGFGGGATDTQYF; DNA: TGTGCCAGCAGCCAAGGTTTTGGTGGGGGGGCCACAGATACGCAGTATTTT
size: NA; J: TRBJ2-3; V: TRBV28; D: NA; CDR3: CASSFLSRALSTDTQYF; DNA: TGTGCCAGCAGTTTTCTTAGTAGGGCCCTAAGCACAGATACGCAGTATTTT
size: few; J: TRBJ2-5; V: TRBV5-4; D: TRBD2; CDR3: CASSRVAGSQETQYF; DNA: TGTGCCAGCAGCCGTGTAGCGGGGAGCCAAGAGACCCAGTACTTC
size: NA; J: TRBJ2-7; V: TRBV11-1; D: NA; CDR3: CASSLRSRVYEQYF; DNA: TGTGCCAGCAGCTTAAGATCCAGGGTCTACGAGCAGTACTTC
size: NA; J: TRBJ2-5; V: TRBV10-2; D: TRBD2; CDR3: CASSEPSGGRETQYF; DNA: TGCGCCAGCAGTGAGCCCAGCGGGGGGCGAGAGACCCAGTACTTC
size: once; J: TRBJ1-6; V: TRBV9; D: TRBD1; CDR3: CASSAWDRHNSPLHF; DNA: TGTGCCAGCAGCGCCTGGGACAGACATAATTCACCCCTCCACTTT
size: NA; J: TRBJ1-4; V: TRBV7-9; D: TRBD1; CDR3: CASSTGTGNNEKLFF; DNA: TGTGCCAGCAGCACCGGGACAGGGAATAATGAAAAACTGTTTTTT
size: many; J: TRBJ1-1; V: TRBV5-1; D: TRBD1; CDR3: CASSLDRGTEAFF; DNA: TGCGCCAGCAGCTTGGACAGGGGGACTGAAGCTTTCTTT
size: few; J: TRBJ1-2; V: TRBV25-1; D: NA; CDR3: CASSEYWGDGYTF; DNA: TGTGCCAGCAGTGAATATTGGGGGGACGGCTACACCTTC
size: NA; J: TRBJ1-6; V: TRBV12-3/TRBV12-4; D: NA; CDR3: CASTLRWVGNSPLHF; DNA: TGTGCCAGCACCCTTCGTTGGGTCGGTAATTCACCCCTCCACTTT
size: few; J: TRBJ2-7; V: TRBV29-1; D: NA; CDR3: CSVKRGAGTYEQYF; DNA: TGCAGCGTTAAAAGGGGGGCAGGGACCTACGAGCAGTACTTC
size: few; J: TRBJ1-4; V: TRBV12-3/TRBV12-4; D: NA; CDR3: CASSSRYGGLNEKLFF; DNA: TGTGCCAGTAGTTCGAGATATGGCGGTTTAAATGAAAAACTGTTTTTT